This paragraph reports one T cell receptor beta chain. The source of the sample is a study of shared T cell receptors in the human thymus. Generated by immunoSEQ multiplex PCR, the TCRdb table keeps only in-frame clones and is missing some. This table holds 72,000 or so clones, 90% to 95% found once. The germline CDR1 and CDR2 sequences are SEHNR and FQNEAQ (reference sequence). With 3 bases removed from V and 6 bases from J, the gap between germline ends came to 11 bases. There are 13 residues in the CDR3. The genes are TRBV7-9 and TRBJ2-5; D might be TRBD1 or TRBD2, each matching 5 bases. Sequenced: thymocytes. The sequence was collected from a human donor. The CDR3 region is CASSFGTHKTQYF. CDR3 nucleotides: TGTGCCAGCAGCTTCGGGACGCATAAGACCCAGTACTTC.